Listed below are T cell receptor beta chains from one sample, sequenced in a study of blood T cell repertoires in COVID-19. Clones were read by immunoSEQ multiplex PCR, and TCRdb kept only the in-frame ones, dropping some. The table shows under 300,000 clones, with approximately 89% occurring only once. Input material: PBMCs or T cells enriched from blood (not recorded which). These receptors originate from a woman aged 55-69 years who had recovered from COVID-19. The CDR3 runs from the conserved cysteine through the conserved F or W. A row's size may be missing; if present it is once, few, many or a size class.

size,V,J,length,CDR3
few,TRBV7-8,TRBJ2-1,15,CASSSDIAGRSEQFF
.,TRBV5-1,TRBJ1-6,14,CASRTRVDNSPLHF
many,TRBV6-5,TRBJ2-5,13,CASSYDAGETQYF
.,TRBV7-8,TRBJ2-1,16,CASSPRLDSSYNEQFF
.,TRBV14,TRBJ1-1,16,CASSQVAGTGSTEAFF
.,TRBV24-1,TRBJ2-2,16,CATSPPGLGNTGELFF
.,TRBV29-1,TRBJ1-1,12,CSVVGQGYWAFF
.,TRBV27,TRBJ2-3,16,CASSLLIAGSTDTQYF
.,TRBV7-2,TRBJ2-1,14,CASSRPFGGVEQFF
.,TRBV6-2/TRBV6-3,TRBJ2-7,16,CASSYSERGGDYEQYF
.,TRBV5-5,TRBJ1-2,12,CASSLDSYGYTF
.,TRBV5-1,TRBJ1-1,15,CASSSQGAAGTEAFF